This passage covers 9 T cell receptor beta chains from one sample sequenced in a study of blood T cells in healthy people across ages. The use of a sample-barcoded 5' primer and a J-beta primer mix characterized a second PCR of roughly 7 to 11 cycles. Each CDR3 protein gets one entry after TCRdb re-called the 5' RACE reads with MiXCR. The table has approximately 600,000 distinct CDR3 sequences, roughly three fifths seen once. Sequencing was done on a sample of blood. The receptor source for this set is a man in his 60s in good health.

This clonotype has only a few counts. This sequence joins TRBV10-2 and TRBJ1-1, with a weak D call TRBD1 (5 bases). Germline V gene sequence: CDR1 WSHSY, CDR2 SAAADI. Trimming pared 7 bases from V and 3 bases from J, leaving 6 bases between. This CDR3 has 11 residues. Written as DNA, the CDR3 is TGCGCCAGCACAGGGTACACTGAAGCTTTCTTT. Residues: CASTGYTEAFF.

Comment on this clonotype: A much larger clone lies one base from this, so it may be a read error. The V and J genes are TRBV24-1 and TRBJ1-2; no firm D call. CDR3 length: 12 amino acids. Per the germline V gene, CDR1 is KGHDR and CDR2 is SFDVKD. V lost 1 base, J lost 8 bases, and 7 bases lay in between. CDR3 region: CATSDFAEGYTF. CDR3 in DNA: TGTGCCACCAGTGATTTCGCAGAGGGCTACACCTTC.

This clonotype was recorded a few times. CDR3 DNA sequence: TGCAGTGCTAGAGCGACAGGGGGCGCAACCCCCCTCCACTTT. This translates into CSARATGGATPLHF. The V call is TRBV20-1, the J call TRBJ1-6, with 10 bases fitting TRBD1. The CDR3 spans 14 residues. CDR1 is DFQATT, CDR2 SNEGSKA, per germline (reference sequence). V trimming: 1 base; J trimming: 13 bases; junction bases outside the gene matches: 7.

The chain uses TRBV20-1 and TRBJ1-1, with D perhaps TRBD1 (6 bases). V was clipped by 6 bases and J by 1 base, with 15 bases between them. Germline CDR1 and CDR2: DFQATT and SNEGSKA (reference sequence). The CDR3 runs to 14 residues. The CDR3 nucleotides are TGCAGTGCCCTAGACGCCAGGGGGAACACTGAAGCTTTCTTT. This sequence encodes CSALDARGNTEAFF.

This chain's CDR3 is CASSRSPGQAHTNYGYTF. Here the CDR3 DNA reads TGTGCCAGCAGTCGCAGTCCGGGACAGGCCCATACTAACTATGGCTACACCTTC. The chain recombines TRBV6-1 with TRBJ1-2, with 8 bases lining up with TRBD1. V dropped 5 bases and J dropped 0; count of bases not matched to a gene: 14. There are 18 residues in the CDR3. Germline V gene lookup returns CDR1 MNHNS and CDR2 SASEGT.

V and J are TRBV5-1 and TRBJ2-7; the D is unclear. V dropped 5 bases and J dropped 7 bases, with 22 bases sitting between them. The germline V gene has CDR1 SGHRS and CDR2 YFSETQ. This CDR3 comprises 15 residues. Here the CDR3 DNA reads TGCGCCAGCAGTTTGCCGGAGAGCTCCTACAATGAGCAGTACTTC. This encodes CASSLPESSYNEQYF.

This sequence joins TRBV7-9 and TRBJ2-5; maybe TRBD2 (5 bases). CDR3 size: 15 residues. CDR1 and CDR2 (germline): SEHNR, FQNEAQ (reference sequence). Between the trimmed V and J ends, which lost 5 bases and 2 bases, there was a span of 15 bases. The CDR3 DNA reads TGTGCCAGCAGCCAAAGACCTCGGGGACAAGAGACCCAGTACTTC. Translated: CASSQRPRGQETQYF.

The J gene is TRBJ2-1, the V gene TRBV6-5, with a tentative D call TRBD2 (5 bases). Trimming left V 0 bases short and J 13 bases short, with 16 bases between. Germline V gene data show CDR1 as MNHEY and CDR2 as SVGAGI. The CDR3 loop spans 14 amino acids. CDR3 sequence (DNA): TGTGCCAGCAGTTACTCAACGGGATTGGAGACCCAGTTCTTC. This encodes CASSYSTGLETQFF.

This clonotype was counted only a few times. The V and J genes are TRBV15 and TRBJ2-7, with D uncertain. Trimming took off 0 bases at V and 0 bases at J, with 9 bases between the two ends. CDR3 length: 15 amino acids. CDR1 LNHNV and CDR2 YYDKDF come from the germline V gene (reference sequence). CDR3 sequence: CATSRDRIPSYEQYF. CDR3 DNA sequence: TGTGCCACCAGCAGAGATCGGATTCCCTCCTACGAGCAGTACTTC.